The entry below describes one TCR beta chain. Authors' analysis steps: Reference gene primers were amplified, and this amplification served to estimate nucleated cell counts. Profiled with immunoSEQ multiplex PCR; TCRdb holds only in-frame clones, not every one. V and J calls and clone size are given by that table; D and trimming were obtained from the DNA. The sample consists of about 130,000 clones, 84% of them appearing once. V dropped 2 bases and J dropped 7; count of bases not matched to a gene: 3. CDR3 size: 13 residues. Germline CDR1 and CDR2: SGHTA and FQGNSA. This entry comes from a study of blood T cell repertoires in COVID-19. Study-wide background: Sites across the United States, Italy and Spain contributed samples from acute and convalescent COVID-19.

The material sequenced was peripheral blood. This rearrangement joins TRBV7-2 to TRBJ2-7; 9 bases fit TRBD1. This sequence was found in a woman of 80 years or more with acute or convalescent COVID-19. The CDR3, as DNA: TGTGCCAGCAGCTTAACAGGGGGCTGGGAGCAGTACTTC. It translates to CASSLTGGWEQYF. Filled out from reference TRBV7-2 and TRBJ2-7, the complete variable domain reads GAGVSQSPSNKVTEKGKDVELRCDPISGHTALYWYRQSLGQGLEFLIYFQGNSAPDKSGLPSDRFSAERTGGSVSTLTIQRTQQEDSAVYLCASSLTGGWEQYFGPGTRLTVT.